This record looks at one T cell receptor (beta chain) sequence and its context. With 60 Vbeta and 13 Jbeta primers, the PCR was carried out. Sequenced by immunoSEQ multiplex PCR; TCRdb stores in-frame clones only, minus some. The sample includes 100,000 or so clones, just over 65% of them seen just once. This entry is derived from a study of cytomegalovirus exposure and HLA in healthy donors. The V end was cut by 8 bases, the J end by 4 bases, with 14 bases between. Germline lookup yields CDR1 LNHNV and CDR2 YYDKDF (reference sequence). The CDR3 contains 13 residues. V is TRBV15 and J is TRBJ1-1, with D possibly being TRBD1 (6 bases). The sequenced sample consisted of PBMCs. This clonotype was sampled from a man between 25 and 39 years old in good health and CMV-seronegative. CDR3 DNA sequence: TGTGCCACCTATCAAACAGGGCTCACTGAAGCTTTCTTT. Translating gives CATYQTGLTEAFF. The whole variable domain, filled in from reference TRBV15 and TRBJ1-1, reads DAMVIQNPRYQVTQFGKPVTLSCSQTLNHNVMYWYQQKSSQAPKLLFHYYDKDFNNEADTPDNFQSRRPNTSFCFLDIRSPGLGDTAMYLCATYQTGLTEAFFGQGTRLTVV.